This T cell receptor (beta chain) was identified in a study of blood T cell repertoires in COVID-19. Study-wide context: PBMCs, B-cell-depleted T cells, or T cells provided the cDNA or gDNA that made up the material.

The germline V gene encodes CDR1 GTSNPN and CDR2 SVGIG (reference sequence). The CDR3 is 13 amino acids. The V end was cut by 6 bases, the J end by 9 bases, with 18 bases between. Libraries were prepared by immunoSEQ multiplex PCR; TCRdb keeps only in-frame clonotypes and omits some of them. The table lists a few hundred thousand clones, nearly 90% of them singletons, with approximately 5.2% in the top ten. Enrollees, roughly 18 to 89 years old, lived in 24 US areas. Researchers sorted participants into cohorts using their self-reported clinical history. Recovery among Cohort 3 donors was established by two negative PCRs, clearance, or symptom resolution.

The sample consisted of PBMCs or T cells enriched from blood (not recorded which). This sequence originates from a young woman who had recovered from COVID-19. The chain links TRBV30 to TRBJ1-5; the D gene is possibly TRBD1 (6 bases). The CDR3 region has the DNA TGTGCCTGCGGCCAGGGGCCCAGGCTGCCCCAGCATTTT. Amino acids: CACGQGPRLPQHF.